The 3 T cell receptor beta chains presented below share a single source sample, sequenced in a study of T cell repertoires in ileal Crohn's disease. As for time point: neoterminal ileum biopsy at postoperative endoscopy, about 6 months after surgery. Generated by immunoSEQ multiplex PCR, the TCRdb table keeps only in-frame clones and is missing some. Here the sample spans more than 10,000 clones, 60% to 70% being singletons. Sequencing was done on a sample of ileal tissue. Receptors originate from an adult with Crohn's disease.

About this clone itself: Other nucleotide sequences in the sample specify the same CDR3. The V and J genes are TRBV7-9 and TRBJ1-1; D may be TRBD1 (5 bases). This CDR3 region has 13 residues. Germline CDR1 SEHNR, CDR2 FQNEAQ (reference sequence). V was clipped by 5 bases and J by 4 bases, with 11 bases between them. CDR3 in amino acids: CASSPQGPTEAFF. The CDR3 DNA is TGTGCCAGCAGCCCCCAGGGTCCCACTGAAGCTTTCTTT.

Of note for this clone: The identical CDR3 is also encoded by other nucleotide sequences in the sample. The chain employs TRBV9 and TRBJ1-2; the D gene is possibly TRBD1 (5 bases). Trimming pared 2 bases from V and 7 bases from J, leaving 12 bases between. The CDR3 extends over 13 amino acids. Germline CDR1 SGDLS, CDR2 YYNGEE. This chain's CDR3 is CASSVGGGSGYTF. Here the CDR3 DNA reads TGTGCCAGCAGCGTGGGGGGAGGGTCTGGCTACACCTTC. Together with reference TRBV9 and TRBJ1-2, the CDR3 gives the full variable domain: DSGVTQTPKHLITATGQRVTLRCSPRSGDLSVYWYQQSLDQGLQFLIQYYNGEERAKGNILERFSAQQFPDLHSELNLSSLELGDSALYFCASSVGGGSGYTFGSGTRLTVV.

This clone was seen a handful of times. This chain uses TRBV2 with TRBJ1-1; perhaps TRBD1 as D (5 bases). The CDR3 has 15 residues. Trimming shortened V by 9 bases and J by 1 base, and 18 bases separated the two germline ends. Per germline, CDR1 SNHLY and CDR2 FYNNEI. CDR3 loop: CASKIQPGSNTEAFF. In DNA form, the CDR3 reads TGTGCCAGTAAAATACAGCCAGGGTCGAACACTGAAGCTTTCTTT.